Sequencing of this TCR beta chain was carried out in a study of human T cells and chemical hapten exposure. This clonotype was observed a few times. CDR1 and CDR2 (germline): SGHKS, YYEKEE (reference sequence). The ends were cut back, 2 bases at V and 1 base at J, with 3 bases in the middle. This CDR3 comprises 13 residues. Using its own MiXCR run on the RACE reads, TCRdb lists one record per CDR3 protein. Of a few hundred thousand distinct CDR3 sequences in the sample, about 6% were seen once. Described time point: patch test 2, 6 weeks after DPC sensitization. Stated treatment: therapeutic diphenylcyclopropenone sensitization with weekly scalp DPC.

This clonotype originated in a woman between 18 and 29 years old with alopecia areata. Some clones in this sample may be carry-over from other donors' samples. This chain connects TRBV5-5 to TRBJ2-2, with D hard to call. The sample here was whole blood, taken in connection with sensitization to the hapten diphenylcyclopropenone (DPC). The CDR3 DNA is TGTGCCAGCAGCTTTGTGAACACCGGGGAGCTGTTTTTT. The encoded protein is CASSFVNTGELFF.